This T cell receptor beta chain was observed in a study of T cell repertoires in cytomegalovirus infection. The V gene lost 5 bases and the J gene lost 4 bases, with 6 bases spanning the gap. The CDR3 has 12 amino acids. TCRdb analysed the reads with MiXCR anew, one entry per CDR3 protein. This sample has around 450,000 distinct CDR3 sequences, with roughly 30% found just once. This clonotype was counted ten times or more. The J gene is TRBJ1-5, the V gene TRBV12-3 or TRBV12-4; TRBD1 might be the D (5 bases). The TCR was taken from a human donor in good health (CMV status not recorded). Some clones in this sample may be carry-over from other donors' samples. The sequenced material came from PBMCs. This CDR3 is CASSPGNQPQHF. CDR3 DNA: TGTGCCAGCAGTCCAGGGAATCAGCCCCAGCATTTT.